The subject of this entry is one T cell receptor (beta chain). This entry is derived from a study of blood T cells in healthy people across ages. Russia was home to the donors, healthy Caucasian individuals aged roughly 6 to 95. Germline CDR1 SQVTM, CDR2 ANQGSEA. V lost 3 bases and J lost 4; bases outside the gene matches: 8. This CDR3 has 15 residues. Primers used in a second PCR of about 7 to 12 cycles were a sample-barcoded 5' primer and a J-beta primer mix. Tags on each cDNA molecule came from a template-switch adaptor with 12 random nucleotides. Using its own MiXCR run on the 5' RACE reads, TCRdb lists one record per CDR3 protein. The table includes 850,000 to 1,000,000 distinct CDR3 sequences, roughly 52% detected once.

The rearrangement uses TRBV29-1 and TRBJ1-5; 8 bases are shared with TRBD1. Sequenced material: blood. The origin of this receptor is a man younger than 40 in good health. The CDR3 sequence is CSVDYGQGENQPQHF. The CDR3 nucleotides read TGCAGCGTTGATTATGGACAGGGAGAGAATCAGCCCCAGCATTTT.